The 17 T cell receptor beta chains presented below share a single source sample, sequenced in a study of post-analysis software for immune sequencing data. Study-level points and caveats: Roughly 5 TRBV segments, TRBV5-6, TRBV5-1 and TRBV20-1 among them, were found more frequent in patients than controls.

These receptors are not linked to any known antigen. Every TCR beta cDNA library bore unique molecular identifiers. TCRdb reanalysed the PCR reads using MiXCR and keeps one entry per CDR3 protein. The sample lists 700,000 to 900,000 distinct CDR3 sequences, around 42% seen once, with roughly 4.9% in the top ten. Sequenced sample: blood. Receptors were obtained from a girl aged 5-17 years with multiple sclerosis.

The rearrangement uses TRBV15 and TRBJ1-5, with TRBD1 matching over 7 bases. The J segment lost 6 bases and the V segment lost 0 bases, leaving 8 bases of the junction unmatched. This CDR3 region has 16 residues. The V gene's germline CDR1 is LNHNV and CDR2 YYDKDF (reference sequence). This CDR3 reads CATSRDTTGRGQPQHF. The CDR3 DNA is TGTGCCACCAGCAGAGATACGACAGGGAGAGGTCAGCCCCAGCATTTT.

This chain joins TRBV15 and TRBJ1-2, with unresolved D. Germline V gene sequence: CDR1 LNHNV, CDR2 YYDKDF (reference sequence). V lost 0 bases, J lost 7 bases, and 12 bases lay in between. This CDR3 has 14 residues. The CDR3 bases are TGTGCCACCAGCAGAGAGTATGGATGCGGTGGCTACACCTTC. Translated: CATSREYGCGGYTF.

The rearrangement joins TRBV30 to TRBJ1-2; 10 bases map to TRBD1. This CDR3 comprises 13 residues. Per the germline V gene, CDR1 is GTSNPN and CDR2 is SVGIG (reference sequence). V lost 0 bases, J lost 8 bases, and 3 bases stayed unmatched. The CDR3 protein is CAWSVGTGDGYTF. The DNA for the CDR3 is TGTGCCTGGAGTGTAGGGACAGGGGACGGCTACACCTTC.

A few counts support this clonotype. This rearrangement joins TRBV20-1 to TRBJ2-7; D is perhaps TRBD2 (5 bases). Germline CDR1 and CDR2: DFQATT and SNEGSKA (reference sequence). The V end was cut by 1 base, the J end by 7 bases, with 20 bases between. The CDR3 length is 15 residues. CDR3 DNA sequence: TGCAGTGCTAGAGTCCCCCTAGCCGGAGAGGAGGAGCAGTACTTC. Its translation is CSARVPLAGEEEQYF.

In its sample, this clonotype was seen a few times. The CDR3 loop is CASSQDRGRTEAFF. The DNA for the CDR3 is TGTGCCAGCAGCCAAGACAGGGGGCGTACTGAAGCTTTCTTT. J is TRBJ1-1 and V is TRBV14; TRBD1 matches 8 bases. The ends lost 0 bases at V and 5 bases at J; junction bases unmatched: 2. CDR1 and CDR2 (germline): SGHDN, FVKESK. The CDR3 runs to 14 residues.

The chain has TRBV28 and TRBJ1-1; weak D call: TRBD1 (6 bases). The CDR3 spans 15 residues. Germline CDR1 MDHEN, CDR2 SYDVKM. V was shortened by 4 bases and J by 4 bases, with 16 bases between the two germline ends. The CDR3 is CASSSDRSWSTEAFF. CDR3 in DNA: TGTGCCAGCAGTTCGGACAGATCGTGGAGCACTGAAGCTTTCTTT. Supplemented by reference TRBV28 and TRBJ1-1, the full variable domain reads DVKVTQSSRYLVKRTGEKVFLECVQDMDHENMFWYRQDPGLGLRLIYFSYDVKMKEKGDIPEGYSVSREKKERFSLILESASTNQTSMYLCASSSDRSWSTEAFFGQGTRLTVV.

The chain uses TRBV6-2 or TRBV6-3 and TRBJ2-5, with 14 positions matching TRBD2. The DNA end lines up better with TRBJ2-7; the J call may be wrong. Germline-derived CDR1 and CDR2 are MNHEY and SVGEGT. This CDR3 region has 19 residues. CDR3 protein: CASSPSTSGRAVGSYEQYF. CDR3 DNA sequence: TGTGCCAGCAGCCCTTCGACTAGCGGGAGGGCCGTGGGGTCCTACGAGCAGTACTTC.

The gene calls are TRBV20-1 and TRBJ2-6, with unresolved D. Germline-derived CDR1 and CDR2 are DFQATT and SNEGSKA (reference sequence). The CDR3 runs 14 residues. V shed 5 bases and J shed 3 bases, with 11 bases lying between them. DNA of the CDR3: TGCAGTGCTCCCACATGGGATGGGGCCAACGTCCTGACTTTC. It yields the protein CSAPTWDGANVLTF.

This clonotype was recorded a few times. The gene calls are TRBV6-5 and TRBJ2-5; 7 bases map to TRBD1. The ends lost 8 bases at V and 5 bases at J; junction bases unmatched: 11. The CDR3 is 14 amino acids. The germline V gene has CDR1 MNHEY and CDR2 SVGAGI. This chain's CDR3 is CASPGEGAVETQYF. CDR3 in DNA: TGTGCCAGCCCCGGTGAGGGGGCGGTGGAGACCCAGTACTTC.

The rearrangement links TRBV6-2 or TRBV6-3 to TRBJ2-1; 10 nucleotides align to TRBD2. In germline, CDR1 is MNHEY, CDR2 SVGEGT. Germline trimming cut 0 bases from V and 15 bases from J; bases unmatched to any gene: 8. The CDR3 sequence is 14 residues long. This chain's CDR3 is CASSYSRDSGRLFF. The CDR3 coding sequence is TGTGCCAGCAGTTACTCGAGAGATAGCGGGAGGCTGTTCTTC.

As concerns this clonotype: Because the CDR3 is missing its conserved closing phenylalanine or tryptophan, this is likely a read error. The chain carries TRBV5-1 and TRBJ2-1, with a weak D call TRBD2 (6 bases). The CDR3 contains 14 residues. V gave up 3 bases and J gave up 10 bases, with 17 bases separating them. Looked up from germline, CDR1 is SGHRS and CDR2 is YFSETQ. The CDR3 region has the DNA TGCGCCAGCAGCTCCCGACCGGGACTCCAGGAGCAGTTCTTA. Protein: CASSSRPGLQEQFL.

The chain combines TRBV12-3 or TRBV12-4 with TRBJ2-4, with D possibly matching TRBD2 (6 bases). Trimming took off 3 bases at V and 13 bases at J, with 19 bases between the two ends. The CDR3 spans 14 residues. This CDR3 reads CASSFKGGTGEQYF. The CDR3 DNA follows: TGTGCCAGCAGTTTCAAAGGTGGGACGGGGGAGCAGTACTTC.

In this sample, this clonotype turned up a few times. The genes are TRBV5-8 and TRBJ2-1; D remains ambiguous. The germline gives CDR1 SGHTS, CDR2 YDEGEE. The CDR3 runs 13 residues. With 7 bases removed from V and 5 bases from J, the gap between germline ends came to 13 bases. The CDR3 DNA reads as TGTGCCAGCGCGGTCGGGCCAGACAATGAGCAGTTCTTC. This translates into CASAVGPDNEQFF.

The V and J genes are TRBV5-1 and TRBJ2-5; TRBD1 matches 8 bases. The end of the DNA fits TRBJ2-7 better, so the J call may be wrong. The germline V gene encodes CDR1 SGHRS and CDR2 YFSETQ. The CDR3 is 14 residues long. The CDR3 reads CASSSIDRGHEQYF. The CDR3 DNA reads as TGCGCCAGCAGCTCCATAGACAGGGGCCACGAGCAGTACTTC.

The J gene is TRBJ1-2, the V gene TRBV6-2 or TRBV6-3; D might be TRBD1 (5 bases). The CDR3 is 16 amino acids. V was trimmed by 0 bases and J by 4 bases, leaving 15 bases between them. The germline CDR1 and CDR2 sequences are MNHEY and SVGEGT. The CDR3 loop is CASSYSGQGFGYGYTF. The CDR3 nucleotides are TGTGCCAGCAGTTACTCTGGGCAGGGTTTTGGCTATGGCTACACCTTC.

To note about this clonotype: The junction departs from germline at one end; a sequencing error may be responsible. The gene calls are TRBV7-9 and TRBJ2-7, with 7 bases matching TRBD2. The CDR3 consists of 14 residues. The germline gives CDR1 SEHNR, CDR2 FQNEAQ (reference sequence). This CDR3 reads CANSFGTTAYEQYF. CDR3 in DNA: TGTGCCAACAGCTTCGGGACTACGGCTTACGAGCAGTACTTC.

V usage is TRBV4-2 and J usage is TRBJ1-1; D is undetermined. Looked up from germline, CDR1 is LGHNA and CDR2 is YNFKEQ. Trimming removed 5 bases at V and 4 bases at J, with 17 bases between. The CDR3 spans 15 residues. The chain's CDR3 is CASSEVPGSGTEAFF. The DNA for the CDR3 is TGTGCCAGCAGCGAGGTCCCGGGTTCGGGCACTGAAGCTTTCTTT.